Following are 22 T cell receptor beta chains from one sample sequenced in a study of T cell repertoires in cytomegalovirus infection. Each CDR3 protein gets one entry after TCRdb re-called the reads with MiXCR. This repertoire shows 680,000 or so distinct CDR3 sequences, less than 40% found once; its top ten account for 2.8%. Sequenced material: PBMCs. All receptors come from a human donor in good health (CMV status not recorded). Some clones in this sample may be carry-over from other donors' samples.

This CDR3 reads CSAITAVVYEQYF. CDR3 nucleotides: TGCAGTGCTATAACAGCGGTGGTCTACGAGCAGTACTTC. The rearrangement links TRBV20-1 to TRBJ2-7, with D possibly TRBD2 on 5 matching bases. The CDR3 is made up of 13 amino acids. V lost 4 bases and J 3 bases, leaving 13 bases between the germline ends. Germline loops: CDR1 DFQATT, CDR2 SNEGSKA (reference sequence).

This sequence joins TRBV20-1 and TRBJ2-6; the D is unclear. The CDR3 contains 15 residues. The ends were cut back, 6 bases at V and 2 bases at J, with 14 bases in the middle. Germline V gene data show CDR1 as DFQATT and CDR2 as SNEGSKA (reference sequence). The CDR3 sequence: CSARYPAAGANVLTF. The CDR3 region has the DNA TGCAGTGCAAGGTACCCCGCAGCTGGGGCCAACGTCCTGACTTTC.

The V call is TRBV20-1, the J call TRBJ2-1, with 8 bases that match TRBD2. CDR3 length: 14 residues. Germline V lookup: CDR1 DFQATT, CDR2 SNEGSKA (reference sequence). The V segment lost 6 bases and the J segment 4 bases; nucleotides outside the gene matches: 8. CDR3 bases: TGCAGTGCGGTAGCGGGGTCGGTATACAATGAGCAGTTCTTC. Protein product: CSAVAGSVYNEQFF.

The genes are TRBV11-2 and TRBJ1-1; 7 bases match TRBD1. V lost 4 bases to trimming and J lost 6 bases; unmatched junction nucleotides: 5. The CDR3 consists of 13 residues. CDR1 is SGHAT and CDR2 is FQNNGV in the germline V gene. CDR3 bases: TGTGCCAGCAGCTCAGGGGGTTTTCCTGAAGCTTTCTTT. Its translation: CASSSGGFPEAFF.

This chain joins TRBV7-2 and TRBJ2-7; 14 nucleotides match TRBD2. The trim removed 5 bases at V and 5 bases at J, leaving 11 bases unmatched. This CDR3 contains 17 residues. Germline assignment: CDR1 SGHTA and CDR2 FQGNSA. The CDR3 sequence is CASSILRLAGGPDEQYF. DNA of the CDR3: TGTGCCAGCAGCATCCTTCGACTAGCGGGAGGGCCCGACGAGCAGTACTTC.

V gene TRBV12-3 or TRBV12-4 combines with J gene TRBJ2-4, with D unclear. V lost 5 bases, J lost 12 bases, and 14 bases lay in between. The CDR3 totals 12 residues. The CDR3: CASSNKPVSQYF. In nucleotides, the CDR3 is TGTGCCAGCAGTAACAAACCGGTTAGTCAGTACTTC.

The J gene is TRBJ1-1, the V gene TRBV7-8; D is uncertain. Germline V gene lookup returns CDR1 SGHVS and CDR2 FQNEAQ. This CDR3 spans 14 amino acids. V lost 3 bases and J lost 2, with 10 bases in between. CDR3 residues: CASSFAGYNTEAFF. CDR3 nucleotides: TGTGCCAGCAGCTTTGCGGGCTACAACACTGAAGCTTTCTTT.

This chain joins TRBV7-9 and TRBJ2-3; 10 nucleotides agree with TRBD2. From germline, CDR1 is SEHNR and CDR2 FQNEAQ (reference sequence). The J segment lost 2 bases and the V segment lost 6 bases, leaving 8 bases of the junction unmatched. This CDR3 contains 16 residues. CDR3 DNA: TGTGCCAGCAGTCTTCTAGCGGGGGCCGCCACAGATACGCAGTATTTT. This sequence encodes CASSLLAGAATDTQYF. The whole variable domain, remainder taken from reference TRBV7-9 and TRBJ2-3, is DTGVSQNPRHKITKRGQNVTFRCDPISEHNRLYWYRQTLGQGPEFLTYFQNEAQLEKSRLLSDRFSAERPKGSFSTLEIQRTEQGDSAMYLCASSLLAGAATDTQYFGPGTRLTVL.

This chain connects TRBV5-1 to TRBJ1-1; D not certain. CDR1 is SGHRS, CDR2 YFSETQ, per germline. The CDR3 is 14 amino acids. Deletions cut 0 bases from V and 3 bases from J, with 9 bases between. The CDR3: CASSLGSGYTEAFF. The CDR3, as DNA: TGCGCCAGCAGCTTGGGTTCGGGGTACACTGAAGCTTTCTTT. Full variable domain (remainder filled in from reference TRBV5-1 and TRBJ1-1): KAGVTQTPRYLIKTRGQQVTLSCSPISGHRSVSWYQQTPGQGLQFLFEYFSETQRNKGNFPGRFSGRQFSNSRSEMNVSTLELGDSALYLCASSLGSGYTEAFFGQGTRLTVV.

Of note for this clonotype: With a much larger clone just one base away, this may be a read error. The chain employs TRBV7-3 and TRBJ1-5, with a possible D match to TRBD1 (6 bases). The CDR3 runs to 12 residues. CDR1 is SGHTA, CDR2 FQGTGA, per germline. The CDR3 sequence is CGSSQGNQPQHF. DNA for the CDR3: TGTGGCAGCAGCCAGGGGAATCAGCCCCAGCATTTT.

J is TRBJ1-6 and V is TRBV4-2; no definite D call. V was clipped by 0 bases and J by 3 bases, with 6 bases between them. The germline V gene has CDR1 LGHNA and CDR2 YNFKEQ. The CDR3 loop spans 15 amino acids. CDR3 residues: CASSQDTGYNSPLHF. The CDR3 DNA reads as TGTGCCAGCAGCCAAGATACCGGCTATAATTCACCCCTCCACTTT.

This sequence joins TRBV7-2 and TRBJ1-4; D is ambiguous. V shed 6 bases and J shed 3 bases, with 11 bases lying between them. CDR3 length: 14 amino acids. Germline CDR1 and CDR2: SGHTA and FQGNSA. The DNA for the CDR3 is TGTGCCAGCAGTCTAGGGAGGGCTAATGAAAAACTGTTTTTT. This sequence encodes CASSLGRANEKLFF.

This clonotype was counted a few times. This rearrangement joins TRBV19 to TRBJ2-1; 7 bases fit TRBD1. The CDR3 length is 14 residues. Trimming cost V 1 base and J 7 bases; bases outside gene matches: 4. CDR1 is LNHDA, CDR2 SQIVND, per germline (reference sequence). CDR3 amino acids: CASSIGPTGNEQFF. For the CDR3, the DNA is TGTGCCAGTAGTATAGGGCCGACAGGGAATGAGCAGTTCTTC.

This clonotype has at least ten counts. This chain links TRBV7-6 with TRBJ2-5, with 7 bases fitting TRBD2. This CDR3 is built from 17 residues. The germline gives CDR1 SGHVS, CDR2 FNYEAQ. V lost 7 bases to trimming and J lost 4 bases; unmatched junction nucleotides: 18. CDR3 bases: TGTGCCAGCACACTACAAGGAACGGGGGGATCGGTAGAGACCCAGTACTTC. Residues: CASTLQGTGGSVETQYF.

The chain uses TRBV6-1 and TRBJ2-7, with D perhaps being TRBD1 or TRBD2 (5 bases each). CDR1 and CDR2 from the germline V gene are MNHNS and SASEGT. Trimming removed 7 bases at V and 5 bases at J, with 21 bases between. This CDR3 comprises 15 residues. CDR3 sequence: CASTSSGALGHEQYF. As DNA, the CDR3 is TGTGCCAGCACATCATCCGGGGCCCTTGGCCACGAGCAGTACTTC.

The V gene is TRBV5-1, the J gene TRBJ2-7, with 12 bases that match TRBD1. The V and J ends lost 7 bases and 1 base, in that order; junction bases with no gene match: 15. The CDR3 loop spans 18 amino acids. CDR1 is SGHRS and CDR2 is YFSETQ in the germline V gene. CDR3 protein: CASSFRDRGLSLSYEQYF. CDR3 sequence (DNA): TGCGCCAGCTCTTTCCGGGACAGGGGGCTCAGTTTGTCCTACGAGCAGTACTTC.

This chain connects TRBV6-7 to TRBJ2-3; D unclear. TRBV6-7 is noted as an ORF with a role that remains uncertain. With 2 bases removed from V and 2 bases from J, the gap between germline ends came to 14 bases. This CDR3 has 16 residues. The CDR3 DNA is TGTGCCAGCAGTTACCGTTTGGCGGAACACACAGATACGCAGTATTTT. It translates to CASSYRLAEHTDTQYF.

This clonotype was counted at least ten times. The chain joins TRBV7-2 to TRBJ2-7; possible D gene TRBD2, 7 bases. The CDR3 is made up of 15 amino acids. CDR1 and CDR2 (germline): SGHTA, FQGNSA. V lost 1 base and J 2 bases, leaving 12 bases between the germline ends. The CDR3 loop is CASSLGDGGPYEQYF. The CDR3 DNA follows: TGTGCCAGCAGCTTAGGGGACGGGGGGCCCTACGAGCAGTACTTC.

This rearrangement joins TRBV7-2 to TRBJ2-3; TRBD1 or TRBD2 may be the D gene (5 bases each). This CDR3 comprises 17 residues. Trimming stripped 4 bases from V and 0 bases from J, with 17 bases between. CDR1 and CDR2 from the germline V gene are SGHTA and FQGNSA. CDR3 DNA sequence: TGTGCCAGCAGCTCCGGGGCGGCAGGCCCTAGCACAGATACGCAGTATTTT. It specifies CASSSGAAGPSTDTQYF.

This clonotype was counted many times. This sequence joins TRBV12-3 or TRBV12-4 and TRBJ2-6; D call uncertain. This CDR3 contains 15 residues. V was shortened by 6 bases and J by 1 base, with 10 bases between the two germline ends. Written as DNA, the CDR3 is TGTGCCAGCAGAGCTCGGAATTCTGGGGCCAACGTCCTGACTTTC. This gives the protein CASRARNSGANVLTF.

This clonotype was recorded a few times. V is TRBV6-4 and J is TRBJ2-1; perhaps TRBD2 as D (6 bases). Germline CDR1 MRHNA, CDR2 SNTAGT. CDR3 size: 15 residues. Trimming removed 5 bases at V and 5 bases at J, with 16 bases between. CDR3 nucleotides: TGTGCCAGCAGTTCGGAGGGAAATCGTGACAATGAGCAGTTCTTC. Protein sequence: CASSSEGNRDNEQFF.

The chain is built from TRBV4-1 and TRBJ1-5; D is possibly TRBD1 (5 bases). The germline CDR1 and CDR2 sequences are MGHRA and YSYEKL. The CDR3 is made up of 18 amino acids. Trimming removed 3 bases at V and 0 bases at J, with 18 bases between. CDR3 amino acids: CASSQTSADRYSNQPQHF. The CDR3 bases are TGCGCCAGCAGCCAGACGTCCGCAGACAGATATAGCAATCAGCCCCAGCATTTT.